This TCR beta chain was documented in a study of shared clonotypes between healthy human individuals. This CDR3 has 14 amino acids. Germline V gene lookup returns CDR1 MNHEY and CDR2 SMNVEV (reference sequence). The V end was cut by 3 bases, the J end by 3 bases, with 9 bases between. About this clone itself: The antigen remains unidentified.

At deep level, the assay was performed. The table came from immunoSEQ multiplex PCR; TCRdb's copy has only in-frame clones and leaves some out. The sample includes over 1.4 million clones, roughly 96% seen only once; the top ten take roughly 1.2%. Study conclusions and caveats: Sampling used blood alone; tissue repertoires probably differ.

The rearrangement uses TRBV27 and TRBJ2-1; D is possibly TRBD1 (6 bases). The sequence derives from a man aged 25-40 years in good health. The sequenced material came from naive CD4+ T cells sorted from blood. This sample's subset: CD45RA+ positively selected. The CDR3 loop reads CASSFAGDYNEQFF. The CDR3, as DNA: TGTGCCAGCAGTTTTGCAGGGGACTACAATGAGCAGTTCTTC.